This T cell receptor beta chain was documented in a study of T cell responses to AZD1222 COVID-19 vaccine. TCRdb keeps only in-frame clones here, not all; method: immunoSEQ multiplex PCR. This table has roughly 180,000 clones, approximately 92% appearing once. V shed 5 bases and J 10 bases; nucleotides not matched to a gene: 8. Per germline, CDR1 MNHEY and CDR2 SMNVEV (reference sequence). This CDR3 has 15 amino acids. The sequence derives from an adult in good health. The chain employs TRBV27 and TRBJ1-6; 10 bases align to TRBD1. The starting material was peripheral blood, obtained on day 0 of AZD1222 vaccination. The CDR3 is CASSRRGQGQSPLHF. The CDR3 nucleotides are TGTGCCAGCAGTAGGCGGGGACAGGGGCAATCACCCCTCCACTTT.